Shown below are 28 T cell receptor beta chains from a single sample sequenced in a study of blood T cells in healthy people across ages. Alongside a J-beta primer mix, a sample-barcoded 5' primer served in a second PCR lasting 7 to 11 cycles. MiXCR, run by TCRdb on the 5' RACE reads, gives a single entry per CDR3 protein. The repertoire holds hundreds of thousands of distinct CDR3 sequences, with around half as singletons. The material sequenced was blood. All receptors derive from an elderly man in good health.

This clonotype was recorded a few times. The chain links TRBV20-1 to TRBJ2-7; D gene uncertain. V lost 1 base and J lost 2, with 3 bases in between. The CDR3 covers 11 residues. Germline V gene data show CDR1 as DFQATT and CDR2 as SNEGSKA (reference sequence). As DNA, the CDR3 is TGCAGTGCTAGAGTCCCCTACGAGCAGTACTTC. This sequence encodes CSARVPYEQYF.

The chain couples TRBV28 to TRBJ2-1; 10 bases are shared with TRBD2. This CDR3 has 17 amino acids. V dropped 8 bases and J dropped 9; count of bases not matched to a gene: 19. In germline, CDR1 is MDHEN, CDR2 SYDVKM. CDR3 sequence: CASFSHSSGRASGEQFF. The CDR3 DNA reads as TGTGCCAGCTTTAGCCACTCGAGCGGGAGGGCCTCCGGTGAGCAGTTCTTC.

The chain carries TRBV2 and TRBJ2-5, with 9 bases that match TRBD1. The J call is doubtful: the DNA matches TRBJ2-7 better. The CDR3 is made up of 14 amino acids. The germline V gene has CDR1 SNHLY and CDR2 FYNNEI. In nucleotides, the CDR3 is TGTGCCAGCAGTGTCAGGACAGGGGACTACGAGCAGTACTTC. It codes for CASSVRTGDYEQYF.

The CDR3 is CASNTGGAEDTQYF. The CDR3 bases are TGCGCCAGCAACACAGGGGGCGCGGAAGATACGCAGTATTTT. The chain has TRBV5-1 and TRBJ2-3; TRBD1 aligns across 9 bases. The CDR3 length is 14 residues. Germline CDR1 and CDR2: SGHRS and YFSETQ. V dropped 6 bases and J dropped 5; count of bases not matched to a gene: 7.

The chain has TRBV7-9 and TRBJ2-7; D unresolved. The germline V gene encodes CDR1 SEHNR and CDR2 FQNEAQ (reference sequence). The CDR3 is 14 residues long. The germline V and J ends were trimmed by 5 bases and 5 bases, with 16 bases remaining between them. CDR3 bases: TGTGCCAGCAGCATCCCGCCCAAGTCGGACGAGCAGTACTTC. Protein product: CASSIPPKSDEQYF.

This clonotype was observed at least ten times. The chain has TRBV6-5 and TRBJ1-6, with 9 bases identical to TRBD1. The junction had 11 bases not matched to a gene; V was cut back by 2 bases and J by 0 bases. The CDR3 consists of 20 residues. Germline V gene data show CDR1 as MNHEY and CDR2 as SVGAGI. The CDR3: CASSYMDRGPSISYNSPLHF. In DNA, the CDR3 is TGTGCCAGCAGTTACATGGACAGGGGACCCTCCATCTCCTATAATTCACCCCTCCACTTT.

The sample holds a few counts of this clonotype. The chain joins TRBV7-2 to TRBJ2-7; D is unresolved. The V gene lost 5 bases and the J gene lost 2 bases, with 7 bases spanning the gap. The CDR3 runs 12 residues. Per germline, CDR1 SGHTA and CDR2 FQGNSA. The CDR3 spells CASSPNPYEQYF. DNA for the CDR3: TGTGCCAGCAGCCCAAACCCCTACGAGCAGTACTTC. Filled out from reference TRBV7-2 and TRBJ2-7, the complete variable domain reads GAGVSQSPSNKVTEKGKDVELRCDPISGHTALYWYRQSLGQGLEFLIYFQGNSAPDKSGLPSDRFSAERTGGSVSTLTIQRTQQEDSAVYLCASSPNPYEQYFGPGTRLTVT.

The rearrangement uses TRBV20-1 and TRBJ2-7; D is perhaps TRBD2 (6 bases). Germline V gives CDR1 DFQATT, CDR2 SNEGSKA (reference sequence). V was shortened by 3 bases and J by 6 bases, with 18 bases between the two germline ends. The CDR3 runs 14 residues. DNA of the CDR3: TGCAGTGCTAGGGAACCCGTGGGGGGTGTCGAGCAGTACTTC. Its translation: CSAREPVGGVEQYF.

The CDR3, as DNA: TGTGCCAGCAGTTACCGACGGGAGCTTAATGAGCAGTTCTTC. Its protein is CASSYRRELNEQFF. This chain connects TRBV6-5 to TRBJ2-1; a weak D match, TRBD2 (6 bases). CDR3 size: 14 residues. CDR1 MNHEY and CDR2 SVGAGI come from the germline V gene. V was shortened by 2 bases and J by 7 bases, with 12 bases between the two germline ends.

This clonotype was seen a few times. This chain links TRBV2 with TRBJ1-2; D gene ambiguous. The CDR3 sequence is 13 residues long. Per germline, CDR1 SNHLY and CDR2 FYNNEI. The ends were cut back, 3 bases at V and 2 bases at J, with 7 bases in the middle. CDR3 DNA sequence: TGTGCCAGCAGTGAGTCCGGGAACTATGGCTACACCTTC. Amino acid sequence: CASSESGNYGYTF.

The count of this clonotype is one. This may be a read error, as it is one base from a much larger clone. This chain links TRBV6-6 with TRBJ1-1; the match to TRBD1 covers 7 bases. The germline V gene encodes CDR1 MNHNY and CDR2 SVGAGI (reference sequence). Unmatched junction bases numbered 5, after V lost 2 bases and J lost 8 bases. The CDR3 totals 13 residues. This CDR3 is CASSYPRQGEAFF. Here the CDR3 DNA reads TGTGCCAGCAGTTACCCCAGACAGGGCGAAGCTTTCTTT.

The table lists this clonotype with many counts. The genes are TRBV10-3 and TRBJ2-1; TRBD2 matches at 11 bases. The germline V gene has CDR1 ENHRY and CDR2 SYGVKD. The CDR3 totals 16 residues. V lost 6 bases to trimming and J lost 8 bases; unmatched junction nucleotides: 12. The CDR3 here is CAISPTSGGRADEQFF. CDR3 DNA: TGTGCCATCAGCCCCACTAGCGGGGGCCGTGCGGATGAGCAGTTCTTC.

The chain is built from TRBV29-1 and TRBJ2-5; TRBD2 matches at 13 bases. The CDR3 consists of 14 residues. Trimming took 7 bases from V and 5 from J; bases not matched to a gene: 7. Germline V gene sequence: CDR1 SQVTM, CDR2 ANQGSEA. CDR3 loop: CSAGTSGVRETQYF. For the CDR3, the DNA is TGCAGCGCTGGGACTAGCGGGGTGAGGGAGACCCAGTACTTC.

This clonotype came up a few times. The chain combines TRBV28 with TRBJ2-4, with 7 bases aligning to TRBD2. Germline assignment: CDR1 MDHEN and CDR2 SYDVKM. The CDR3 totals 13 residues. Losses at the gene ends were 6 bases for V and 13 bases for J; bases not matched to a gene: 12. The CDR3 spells CASRKRGGSEQYF. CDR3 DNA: TGTGCCAGCAGGAAAAGGGGCGGGAGTGAACAGTACTTC.

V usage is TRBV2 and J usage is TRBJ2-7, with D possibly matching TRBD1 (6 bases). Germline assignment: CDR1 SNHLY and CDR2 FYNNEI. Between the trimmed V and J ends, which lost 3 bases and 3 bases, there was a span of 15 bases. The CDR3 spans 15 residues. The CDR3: CASSERTGRYYEQYF. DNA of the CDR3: TGTGCCAGCAGTGAGAGAACAGGGCGCTACTACGAGCAGTACTTC.

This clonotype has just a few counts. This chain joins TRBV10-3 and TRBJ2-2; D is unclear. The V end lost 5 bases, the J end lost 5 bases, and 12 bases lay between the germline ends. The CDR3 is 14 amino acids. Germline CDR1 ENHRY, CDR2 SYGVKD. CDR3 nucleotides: TGTGCCATCAGTTTCGGCAGTGAGACCGGGGAGCTGTTTTTT. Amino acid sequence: CAISFGSETGELFF.

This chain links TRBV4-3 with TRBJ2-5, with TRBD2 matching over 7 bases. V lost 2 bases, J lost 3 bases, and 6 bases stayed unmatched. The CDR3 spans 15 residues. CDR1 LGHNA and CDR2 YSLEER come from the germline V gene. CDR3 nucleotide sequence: TGCGCCAGCAGCCAACATGGACTAGAGGAAGAGACCCAGTACTTC. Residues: CASSQHGLEEETQYF.

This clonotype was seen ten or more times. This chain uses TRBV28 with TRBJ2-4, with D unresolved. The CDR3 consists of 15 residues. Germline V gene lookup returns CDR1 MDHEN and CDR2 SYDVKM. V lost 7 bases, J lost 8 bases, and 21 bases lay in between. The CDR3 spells CASMKSLSGWDIQYF. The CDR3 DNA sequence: TGTGCCAGCATGAAATCATTGTCCGGGTGGGACATTCAGTACTTC. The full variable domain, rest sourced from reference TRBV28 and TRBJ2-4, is DVKVTQSSRYLVKRTGEKVFLECVQDMDHENMFWYRQDPGLGLRLIYFSYDVKMKEKGDIPEGYSVSREKKERFSLILESASTNQTSMYLCASMKSLSGWDIQYFGAGTRLSVL.

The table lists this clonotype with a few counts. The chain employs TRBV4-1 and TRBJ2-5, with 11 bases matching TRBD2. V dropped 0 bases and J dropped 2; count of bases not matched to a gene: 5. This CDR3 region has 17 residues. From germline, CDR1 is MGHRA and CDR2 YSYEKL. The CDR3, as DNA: TGCGCCAGCAGCCAAGATCGAAGACTAGCGGGGCAAGAGACCCAGTACTTC. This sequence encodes CASSQDRRLAGQETQYF.

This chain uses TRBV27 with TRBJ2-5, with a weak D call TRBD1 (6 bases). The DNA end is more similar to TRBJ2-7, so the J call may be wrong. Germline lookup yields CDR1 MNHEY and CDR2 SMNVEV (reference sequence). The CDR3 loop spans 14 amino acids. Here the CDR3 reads CASSLRGIYNEQYF. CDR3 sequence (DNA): TGTGCCAGCAGTTTAAGGGGGATATACAACGAGCAGTACTTC.

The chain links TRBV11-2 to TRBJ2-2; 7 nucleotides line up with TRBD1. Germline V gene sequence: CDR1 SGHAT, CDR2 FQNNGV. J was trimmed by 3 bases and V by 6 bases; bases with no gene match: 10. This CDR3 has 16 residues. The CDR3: CASSRPGQRYTGELFF. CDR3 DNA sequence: TGTGCCAGCAGTAGGCCGGGACAGAGGTACACCGGGGAGCTGTTTTTT. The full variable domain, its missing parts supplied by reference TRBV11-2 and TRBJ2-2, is EAGVAQSPRYKIIEKRQSVAFWCNPISGHATLYWYQQILGQGPKLLIQFQNNGVVDDSQLPKDRFSAERLKGVDSTLKIQPAKLEDSAVYLCASSRPGQRYTGELFFGEGSRLTVL.

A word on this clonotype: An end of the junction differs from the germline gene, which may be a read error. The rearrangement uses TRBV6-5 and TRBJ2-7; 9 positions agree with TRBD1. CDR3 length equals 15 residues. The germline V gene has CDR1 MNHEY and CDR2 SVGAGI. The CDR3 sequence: CASSCPDRGSYEQYF. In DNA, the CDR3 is TGCGCCAGCAGCTGCCCGGACAGGGGCTCCTACGAGCAGTACTTC.

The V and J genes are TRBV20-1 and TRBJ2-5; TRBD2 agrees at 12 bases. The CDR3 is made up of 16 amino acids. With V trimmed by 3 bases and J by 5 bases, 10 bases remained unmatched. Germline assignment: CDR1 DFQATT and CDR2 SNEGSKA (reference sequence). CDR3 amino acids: CSASFPSGGADETQYF. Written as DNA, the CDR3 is TGCAGTGCTAGTTTCCCTAGCGGGGGGGCAGATGAGACCCAGTACTTC.

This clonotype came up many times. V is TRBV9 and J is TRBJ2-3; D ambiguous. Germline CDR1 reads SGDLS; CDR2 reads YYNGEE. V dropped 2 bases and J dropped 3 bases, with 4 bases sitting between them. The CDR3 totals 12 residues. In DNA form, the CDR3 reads TGTGCCAGCAGCGTGTCAACAGATACGCAGTATTTT. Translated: CASSVSTDTQYF.

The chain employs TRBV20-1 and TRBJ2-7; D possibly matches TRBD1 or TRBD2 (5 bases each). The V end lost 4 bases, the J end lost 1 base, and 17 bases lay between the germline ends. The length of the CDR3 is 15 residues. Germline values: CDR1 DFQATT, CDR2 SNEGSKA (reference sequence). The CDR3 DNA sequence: TGCAGTGCTACCACCTCCCGGTGGGGGTCCTACGAGCAGTACTTC. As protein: CSATTSRWGSYEQYF.

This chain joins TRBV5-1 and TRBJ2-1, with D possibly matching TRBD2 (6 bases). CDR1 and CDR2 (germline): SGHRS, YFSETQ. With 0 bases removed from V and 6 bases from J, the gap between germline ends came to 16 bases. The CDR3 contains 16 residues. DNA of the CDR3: TGCGCCAGCAGCTTGGCCTATAGCGGCGGAGGCAATGAGCAGTTCTTC. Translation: CASSLAYSGGGNEQFF.

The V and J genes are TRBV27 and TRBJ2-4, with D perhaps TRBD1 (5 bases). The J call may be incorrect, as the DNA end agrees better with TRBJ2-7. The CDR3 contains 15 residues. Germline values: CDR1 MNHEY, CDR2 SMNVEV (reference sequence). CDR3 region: CASSFKAGPTYEQYF. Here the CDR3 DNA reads TGTGCCAGCAGTTTTAAGGCAGGGCCCACCTACGAGCAGTACTTC.

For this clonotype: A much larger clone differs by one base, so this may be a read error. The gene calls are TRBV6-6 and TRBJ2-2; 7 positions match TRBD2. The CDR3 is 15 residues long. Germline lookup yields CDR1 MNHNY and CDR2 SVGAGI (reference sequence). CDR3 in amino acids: CAGSSGLTNTGELFF. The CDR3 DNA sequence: TGTGCCGGCAGTTCGGGACTAACGAACACCGGGGAGCTGTTTTTT.